The 25 T cell receptor beta chains below all came from one sample that was sequenced in a study of shared clonotypes between healthy human individuals. Libraries were prepared by immunoSEQ multiplex PCR; TCRdb keeps only in-frame clonotypes and omits some of them. The sample shows more than 550,000 clones, about 90% of them seen only once. Material for sequencing was memory CD8+ T cells from PBMCs. Subset indicated: CD45RO+ cells pooled with CCR7-negative TemRA cells. The origin of the receptors is a man between 18 and 35 years old in good health. Some clones in this sample may be carry-over from other donors' samples.

This rearrangement joins TRBV4-1 to TRBJ2-5; weak D call: TRBD2 (5 bases). Germline-derived CDR1 and CDR2 are MGHRA and YSYEKL. This CDR3 contains 13 residues. V lost 4 bases to trimming and J lost 4 bases, with 10 bases between them. The CDR3 DNA reads TGCGCCAGCAGCCTAGTTGGAGGAGAGACCCAGTACTTC. Its protein is CASSLVGGETQYF.

This chain uses TRBV7-3 with TRBJ2-5; 7 nucleotides align to TRBD1. J gave up 5 bases and V 0 bases, and 6 bases lay outside the gene matches. Per the germline V gene, CDR1 is SGHTA and CDR2 is FQGTGA. CDR3 length equals 15 residues. CDR3 DNA: TGTGCCAGCAGCTTAACTGGGCAGGGGGTCGAGACCCAGTACTTC. Translating gives CASSLTGQGVETQYF.

The chain uses TRBV9 and TRBJ2-2; D not resolved. The CDR3 consists of 14 residues. V was trimmed by 0 bases and J by 6 bases, leaving 9 bases between them. CDR1 is SGDLS, CDR2 YYNGEE, per germline. CDR3 region: CASSVADNAGELFF. The DNA of the CDR3 is TGTGCCAGCAGCGTAGCCGACAATGCCGGGGAGCTGTTTTTT.

V is TRBV11-2 and J is TRBJ2-7, with D tentatively TRBD1 (6 bases). With 5 bases removed from V and 0 bases from J, the gap between germline ends came to 14 bases. Looked up from germline, CDR1 is SGHAT and CDR2 is FQNNGV. This CDR3 contains 15 residues. CDR3 region: CASSHWDTRSYEQYF. As DNA, the CDR3 is TGTGCCAGCAGCCACTGGGACACCCGCTCCTACGAGCAGTACTTC.

The chain carries TRBV27 and TRBJ1-2; 9 positions agree with TRBD1. Trimming took 4 bases from V and 7 from J; bases not matched to a gene: 10. This CDR3 has 15 residues. Per germline, CDR1 MNHEY and CDR2 SMNVEV (reference sequence). In nucleotides, the CDR3 is TGTGCCAGCAGTTCTAGTAGGACAGGGGTATTTGGCTACACCTTC. Residues: CASSSSRTGVFGYTF.

The gene calls are TRBV6-1 and TRBJ1-6; unclear D gene. CDR3 length: 15 residues. The germline gives CDR1 MNHNS, CDR2 SASEGT. Trimming removed 0 bases at V and 9 bases at J, with 12 bases between. The DNA for the CDR3 is TGTGCCAGCAGTGAAGCCCAGGATCTTGGTTCACCCCTCCACTTT. Its protein is CASSEAQDLGSPLHF.

This clone appeared a single time. V and J are TRBV9 and TRBJ2-3; D remains ambiguous. The germline gives CDR1 SGDLS, CDR2 YYNGEE. The CDR3 has 14 amino acids. V shed 3 bases and J shed 2 bases, with 10 bases lying between them. CDR3 nucleotides: TGTGCCAGCAGCGGCGGATATTCCACAGATACGCAGTATTTT. The encoded protein is CASSGGYSTDTQYF.

This clone was observed many times. V and J are TRBV9 and TRBJ2-7; perhaps TRBD1 as D (6 bases). CDR3 size: 13 residues. Germline-derived CDR1 and CDR2 are SGDLS and YYNGEE. The V end was cut by 3 bases, the J end by 6 bases, with 13 bases between. Here the CDR3 reads CASSGSSRGEQYF. Written as DNA, the CDR3 is TGTGCCAGCAGCGGGTCCTCCAGGGGCGAGCAGTACTTC.

V gene TRBV7-6 combines with J gene TRBJ2-1; the D is unclear. V was cut by 5 bases and J by 8 bases, with 10 bases left in between. CDR1 and CDR2 (germline): SGHVS, FNYEAQ. There are 12 residues in the CDR3. CDR3 amino acids: CASSVPLDEQFF. CDR3 nucleotides: TGTGCCAGCAGCGTTCCTCTCGATGAGCAGTTCTTC.

The chain carries TRBV18 and TRBJ2-5; 9 positions match TRBD1. Germline CDR1 and CDR2: KGHSH and LQKENI. The CDR3 length is 15 residues. Trimming cost V 4 bases and J 3 bases; bases outside gene matches: 6. This CDR3 is CASSHPGQGEETQYF. CDR3 in DNA: TGTGCCAGCTCACACCCGGGACAGGGTGAAGAGACCCAGTACTTC.

This clone was recorded a few times. The chain is built from TRBV7-7 and TRBJ2-2; D is unresolved. CDR3 length: 14 residues. Germline CDR1 is SSHAT and CDR2 is FNYEAQ (reference sequence). V gave up 3 bases and J gave up 2 bases, with 7 bases separating them. This chain's CDR3 is CASSFYSNTGELFF. The CDR3 DNA reads TGTGCCAGCAGCTTTTACAGCAACACCGGGGAGCTGTTTTTT.

This clone showed up just a few times. V and J are TRBV29-1 and TRBJ1-1, with D perhaps TRBD1 (5 bases). The ends were cut back, 4 bases at V and 1 base at J, with 13 bases in the middle. The CDR3 is made up of 14 amino acids. Germline loops: CDR1 SQVTM, CDR2 ANQGSEA. In DNA form, the CDR3 reads TGCAGCGTTGTGCCAGGGAGATGGAACACTGAAGCTTTCTTT. This encodes CSVVPGRWNTEAFF.

The CDR3 sequence: CASSGDRGTSGSRRVGTGELFF. Here the CDR3 DNA reads TGTGCCAGCAGTGGGGACAGGGGGACTAGCGGGAGCCGCCGAGTTGGCACCGGGGAGCTGTTTTTT. The chain carries TRBV28 and TRBJ2-2, with TRBD2 matching 14 bases. Trimming cost V 5 bases and J 4 bases; bases outside gene matches: 21. CDR1 MDHEN and CDR2 SYDVKM come from the germline V gene. The CDR3 has 22 residues.

This chain connects TRBV6-5 to TRBJ1-1; D is unresolved. The V and J ends lost 9 bases and 1 base respectively, with 12 bases between them. This CDR3 spans 13 amino acids. Germline lookup yields CDR1 MNHEY and CDR2 SVGAGI. The CDR3 loop is CASQWQRNTEAFF. The CDR3, as DNA: TGTGCCAGTCAGTGGCAGAGGAACACTGAAGCTTTCTTT.

The rearrangement links TRBV21-1 to TRBJ2-5; the D call of TRBD1 is as the table states it, not checked on the DNA. TRBV21-1 is assigned pseudogene status. The CDR3 consists of 16 residues. This chain's CDR3 is CASSSRQVVHQETQYF. The DNA for the CDR3 is TGTGCCAGCAGCAGTCGACAGGTCGTACACCAAGAGACCCAGTACTTC.

The V and J genes are TRBV7-9 and TRBJ1-4; D unclear. The CDR3 consists of 14 residues. Trimming pared 3 bases from V and 8 bases from J, leaving 13 bases between. Germline V CDR1 and CDR2: SEHNR, FQNEAQ (reference sequence). The CDR3 nucleotides are TGTGCCAGCAGCTTTGGGCAGGTCTGGGAAAAACTGTTTTTT. Its protein product is CASSFGQVWEKLFF.

The J gene is TRBJ2-1, the V gene TRBV6-6; D is uncertain. CDR1 and CDR2 (germline): MNHNY, SVGAGI (reference sequence). This CDR3 is 16 amino acids long. V shed 6 bases and J shed 2 bases, with 17 bases lying between them. The CDR3 nucleotides read TGTGCCAGCAGCCCCCCCGTGGCGGCTACCTACAATGAGCAGTTCTTC. As protein: CASSPPVAATYNEQFF.

This rearrangement joins TRBV7-9 to TRBJ2-1, with 7 bases matching TRBD2. CDR3 size: 14 residues. J gave up 5 bases and V 7 bases, and 8 bases lay outside the gene matches. Germline CDR1 is SEHNR and CDR2 is FQNEAQ (reference sequence). CDR3 sequence (DNA): TGTGCCAGCAACCCCGGACTAGTCAACAATGAGCAGTTCTTC. Translating it yields CASNPGLVNNEQFF.

The chain carries TRBV27 and TRBJ2-7; TRBD2 aligns across 12 bases. Trimming took 4 bases from V and 3 from J; bases not matched to a gene: 7. The CDR3 covers 16 residues. In germline, CDR1 is MNHEY, CDR2 SMNVEV (reference sequence). CDR3 protein: CASSWTSGVLSYEQYF. CDR3 bases: TGTGCCAGCAGTTGGACTAGCGGGGTCCTCAGCTACGAGCAGTACTTC.

The chain links TRBV5-8 to TRBJ1-2; TRBD1 is a possible D gene (5 bases). V lost 5 bases and J lost 7, with 15 bases in between. The length of the CDR3 is 13 residues. Germline CDR1 SGHTS, CDR2 YDEGEE. The DNA for the CDR3 is TGTGCCAGCAGTCAACGAGGGGCGGGTGGCTACACCTTC. This gives the protein CASSQRGAGGYTF.

On this clone itself: Other nucleotide sequences from this sample produce the same CDR3. This chain connects TRBV28 to TRBJ2-7, with unresolved D. The ends were cut back, 5 bases at V and 1 base at J, with 6 bases in the middle. This CDR3 has 12 residues. Germline V gene data show CDR1 as MDHEN and CDR2 as SYDVKM. CDR3 in amino acids: CASSPDSYEQYF. CDR3 DNA: TGTGCCAGCAGTCCAGATTCCTACGAGCAGTACTTC.

A few counts support this clone. The rearrangement uses TRBV5-5 and TRBJ2-7; maybe TRBD1 (6 bases). Looked up from germline, CDR1 is SGHKS and CDR2 is YYEKEE (reference sequence). V was pared by 6 bases and J by 3 bases, with 13 bases between. This CDR3 has 13 amino acids. The CDR3 is CASTGQNHYEQYF. The CDR3 nucleotides are TGTGCCAGCACTGGACAGAACCACTACGAGCAGTACTTC.

The V and J genes are TRBV4-2 and TRBJ2-1, with TRBD2 as a possible D gene (6 bases). CDR1 is LGHNA and CDR2 is YNFKEQ in the germline V gene. The CDR3 contains 16 residues. The germline V and J ends were trimmed by 0 bases and 8 bases, with 17 bases remaining between them. The CDR3 here is CASSQDLGEVFDEQFF. Here the CDR3 DNA reads TGTGCCAGCAGCCAAGATCTGGGGGAGGTGTTCGATGAGCAGTTCTTC.

The genes are TRBV27 and TRBJ2-3, with a possible D match to TRBD2 (6 bases). Looked up from germline, CDR1 is MNHEY and CDR2 is SMNVEV (reference sequence). Trimming cost V 3 bases and J 2 bases, with 12 bases left between them. CDR3 length equals 15 residues. CDR3 nucleotide sequence: TGTGCCAGCAGTTTTGTCGGCGGGGCCACAGATACGCAGTATTTT. Its protein is CASSFVGGATDTQYF.

The chain couples TRBV28 to TRBJ2-5; D ambiguous. The ends were cut back, 2 bases at V and 5 bases at J, with 15 bases in the middle. There are 15 residues in the CDR3. Germline loops: CDR1 MDHEN, CDR2 SYDVKM. CDR3 DNA: TGTGCCAGCAGTTTAGGACCTTGGACGCGCGAGACCCAGTACTTC. The encoded protein is CASSLGPWTRETQYF.